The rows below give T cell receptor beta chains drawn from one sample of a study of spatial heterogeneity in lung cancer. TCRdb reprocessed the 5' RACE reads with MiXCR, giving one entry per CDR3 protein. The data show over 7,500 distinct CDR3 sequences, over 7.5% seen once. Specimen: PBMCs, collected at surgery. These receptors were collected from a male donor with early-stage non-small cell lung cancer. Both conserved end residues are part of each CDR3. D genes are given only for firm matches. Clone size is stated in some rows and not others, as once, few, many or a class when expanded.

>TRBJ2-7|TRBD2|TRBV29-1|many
CSVEPPGGGQYF
TGCAGCGTTGAACCCCCCGGGGGGGGGCAGTACTTC
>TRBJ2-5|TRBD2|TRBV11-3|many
CASSPGLAGDAQETQYF
TGTGCCAGCAGCCCGGGACTAGCGGGAGACGCACAAGAGACCCAGTACTTC
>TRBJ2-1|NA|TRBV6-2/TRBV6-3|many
CASSFRDTNEQFF
TGTGCCAGCAGTTTTAGGGACACCAATGAGCAGTTCTTC
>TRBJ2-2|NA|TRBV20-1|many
CSAKAFLNTGELFF
TGCAGTGCTAAGGCGTTCTTAAACACCGGGGAGCTGTTTTTT
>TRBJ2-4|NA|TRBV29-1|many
CSAALAMNIQYF
TGCAGCGCAGCCTTAGCGATGAACATTCAGTACTTC
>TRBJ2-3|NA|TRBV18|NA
CASSPMPGSSLGDTQYF
TGTGCCAGCTCACCAATGCCAGGGTCTTCCCTCGGGGATACGCAGTATTTT
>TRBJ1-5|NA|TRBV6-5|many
CASSYNLGQPQHF
TGTGCCAGCAGTTACAATTTAGGACAGCCCCAGCATTTT
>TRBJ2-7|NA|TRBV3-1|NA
CASRGSPYEQYF
TGTGCCAGCAGAGGGTCCCCCTACGAGCAGTACTTC
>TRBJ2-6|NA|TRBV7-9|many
CASSLEARGASGANVLTF
TGTGCCAGCAGCTTAGAGGCACGAGGGGCCTCTGGGGCCAACGTCCTGACTTTC
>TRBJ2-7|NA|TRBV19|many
CASSMGNLYEQYF
TGTGCCAGTAGTATGGGGAACCTTTACGAGCAGTACTTC
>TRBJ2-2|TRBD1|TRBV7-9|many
CASSFTQGVDTGELFF
TGTGCCAGCAGCTTTACACAGGGGGTCGACACCGGGGAGCTGTTTTTT
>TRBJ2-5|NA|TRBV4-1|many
CASSRLLGETQYF
TGCGCCAGCAGCCGACTACTAGGGGAGACCCAGTACTTC
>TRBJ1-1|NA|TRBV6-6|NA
CASSYGGEAFF
TGTGCCAGCAGTTACGGTGGAGAAGCTTTCTTT
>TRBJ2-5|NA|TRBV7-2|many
CASSYGETQYF
TGTGCCAGCAGCTACGGGGAGACCCAGTACTTC
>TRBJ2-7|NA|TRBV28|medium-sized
CASSYRRQVAYEQYF
TGTGCCAGCAGTTACCGACGCCAGGTTGCGTACGAGCAGTACTTC
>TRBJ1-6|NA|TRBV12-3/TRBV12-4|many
CASSLESSYNSPLHF
TGTGCCAGCAGTCTAGAAAGCTCCTATAATTCACCCCTCCACTTT
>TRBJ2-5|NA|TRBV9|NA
CASSPSLTREETQYF
TGTGCCAGCAGCCCAAGCCTGACTCGCGAAGAGACCCAGTACTTC
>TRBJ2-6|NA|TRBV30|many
CASIAGAKFSGANVLTF
TGTGCCTCCATTGCGGGGGCGAAGTTCTCTGGGGCCAACGTCCTGACTTTC
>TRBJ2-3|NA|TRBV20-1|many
CSSLGDGTDTQYF
TGCAGTTCTCTGGGGGATGGGACGGATACGCAGTATTTT
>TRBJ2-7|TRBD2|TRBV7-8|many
CASSFPSSGRSGYEQYF
TGTGCCAGCAGCTTCCCGTCTAGCGGGAGGAGCGGCTACGAGCAGTACTTC
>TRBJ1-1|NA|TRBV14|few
CASSQFILTEAFF
TGTGCCAGCAGCCAATTCATCCTCACTGAAGCTTTCTTT
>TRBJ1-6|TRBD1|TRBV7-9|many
CASSLASTGGWLALHF
TGTGCCAGCAGCTTAGCGTCTACAGGGGGCTGGTTGGCGCTCCACTTT
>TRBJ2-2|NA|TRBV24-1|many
CATSDLYWGANTGELFF
TGTGCCACCAGTGATTTGTACTGGGGAGCGAACACCGGGGAGCTGTTTTTT
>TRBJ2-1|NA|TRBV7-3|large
CASSLYEGYNEQFF
TGTGCCAGCAGCTTATACGAGGGATACAATGAGCAGTTCTTC
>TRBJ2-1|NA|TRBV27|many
CASSPFVRNEQFF
TGTGCCAGCAGTCCCTTCGTCCGGAATGAGCAGTTCTTC
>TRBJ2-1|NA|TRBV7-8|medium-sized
CATASRALGVKYNEQFF
TGTGCCACCGCGTCTAGAGCCCTAGGAGTTAAGTACAATGAGCAGTTCTTC
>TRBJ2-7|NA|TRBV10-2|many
CASTYGDEQYF
TGCGCCAGCACTTATGGGGACGAGCAGTACTTC
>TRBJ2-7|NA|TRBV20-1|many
CSAREKGPYEQYF
TGCAGTGCTAGAGAGAAGGGCCCCTACGAGCAGTACTTC
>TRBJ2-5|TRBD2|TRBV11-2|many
CASSTGTRLSETQYF
TGTGCCAGCAGCACTGGGACTAGATTATCGGAGACCCAGTACTTC
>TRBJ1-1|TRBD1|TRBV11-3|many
CASSSRTGANTEAFF
TGTGCCAGCAGCTCCCGGACAGGGGCGAACACTGAAGCTTTCTTT
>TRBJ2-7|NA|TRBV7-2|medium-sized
CASSLGVSFYEQYF
TGTGCCAGCAGCTTAGGTGTCTCTTTCTACGAGCAGTACTTC
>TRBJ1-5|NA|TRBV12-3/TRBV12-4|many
CASSFSSSGQSYNQPQHF
TGTGCCAGCAGTTTTTCAAGTAGTGGACAGAGCTACAATCAGCCCCAGCATTTT
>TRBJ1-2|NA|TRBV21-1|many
CASSASSGGRRGYGYTF
TGTGCCAGCAGCGCCTCCTCGGGGGGACGGAGGGGCTATGGCTACACCTTC
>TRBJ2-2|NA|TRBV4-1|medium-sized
CASSQEHPNTGELFF
TGCGCCAGCAGCCAAGAACACCCGAACACCGGGGAGCTGTTTTTT
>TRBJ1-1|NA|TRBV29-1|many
CSVATATANTEAFF
TGCAGCGTTGCGACGGCAACAGCGAACACTGAAGCTTTCTTT
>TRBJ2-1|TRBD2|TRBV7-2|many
CASSLVGTSGNNEQFF
TGTGCCAGCAGCTTAGTGGGGACTAGCGGAAACAATGAGCAGTTCTTC
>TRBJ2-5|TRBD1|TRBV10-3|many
CAISGTGALEETQYF
TGTGCCATCAGTGGGACAGGGGCCCTCGAAGAGACCCAGTACTTC
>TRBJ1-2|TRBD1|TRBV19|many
CASRGDRGRGYGYTF
TGTGCCAGTAGAGGGGACAGGGGGCGCGGCTATGGCTACACCTTC
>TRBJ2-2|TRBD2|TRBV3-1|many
CASSQGIAGVGDTGELFF
TGTGCCAGCAGCCAAGGGATAGCGGGAGTGGGGGACACCGGGGAGCTGTTTTTT
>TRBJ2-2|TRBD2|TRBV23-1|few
CASKNSGRAGTGELFF
TGCGCCAGCAAAAATAGCGGGAGGGCCGGCACCGGGGAGCTGTTTTTT
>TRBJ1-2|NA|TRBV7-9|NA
CASSLGQQWTYTF
TGTGCCAGCAGCTTAGGGCAGCAGTGGACCTACACCTTC
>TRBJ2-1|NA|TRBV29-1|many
CSVDGRSRGQFF
TGCAGCGTTGACGGGCGGTCTCGGGGGCAGTTCTTC
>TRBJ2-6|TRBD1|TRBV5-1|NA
CASSVDRDLFLTF
TGCGCCAGCAGCGTGGACAGGGACCTCTTCCTGACTTTC